Presented here are 27 T cell receptor beta chains from one specimen sequenced in a study of spatial heterogeneity in lung cancer. General study points: Counts of expanded intratumoral alpha and beta TCRs tracked tumor mutation counts.

Time point given: sample taken at primary tumor resection. MiXCR, applied by TCRdb to the 5' RACE reads, yields one record per CDR3 protein. The data hold around 1,400 distinct CDR3 sequences, with 4.9% observed a single time. These receptors lack a known antigen. The sample consisted of lung tumor tissue, taken at surgery. These receptors originate from a male donor with early-stage non-small cell lung cancer.

This clonotype has a handful of counts. The gene calls are TRBV29-1 and TRBJ2-5; no reliable D call. The V end was cut by 7 bases, the J end by 4 bases, with 16 bases between. The CDR3 covers 13 residues. The germline V gene has CDR1 SQVTM and CDR2 ANQGSEA. The CDR3 protein is CSAYISGGETQYF. The DNA of the CDR3 is TGCAGCGCTTATATTTCGGGCGGAGAGACCCAGTACTTC.

This clonotype has a handful of counts. This rearrangement joins TRBV2 to TRBJ2-1, with a tentative D call TRBD2 (5 bases). The CDR3 is 13 amino acids. V was shortened by 2 bases and J by 9 bases, with 11 bases between the two germline ends. The germline CDR1 and CDR2 sequences are SNHLY and FYNNEI. The CDR3 nucleotides read TGTGCCAGCAGTGAATTAGAGGCGGGTGAGCAGTTCTTC. Its translation is CASSELEAGEQFF.

Judged by abundance, this clonotype is medium-sized. This chain joins TRBV27 and TRBJ2-7, with 14 bases fitting TRBD2. V shed 0 bases, J shed 7 bases, and the junction held 8 bases outside the gene matches. Per the germline V gene, CDR1 is MNHEY and CDR2 is SMNVEV (reference sequence). The CDR3 spans 17 residues. The CDR3: CASSLSVGTSGSGEQYF. The CDR3 nucleotides read TGTGCCAGCAGTTTATCGGTTGGGACTAGCGGGAGTGGTGAGCAGTACTTC.

This sequence joins TRBV15 and TRBJ2-1, with a weak D call TRBD2 (6 bases). Between the trimmed V and J ends, which lost 1 base and 7 bases, there was a span of 11 bases. The CDR3 has 14 residues. Germline-derived CDR1 and CDR2 are LNHNV and YYDKDF (reference sequence). The CDR3 protein is CATSRAGELNEQFF. The CDR3 bases are TGTGCCACCAGCAGAGCGGGAGAATTAAATGAGCAGTTCTTC. The entire variable domain, with the rest obtained from reference TRBV15 and TRBJ2-1, is as follows: DAMVIQNPRYQVTQFGKPVTLSCSQTLNHNVMYWYQQKSSQAPKLLFHYYDKDFNNEADTPDNFQSRRPNTSFCFLDIRSPGLGDTAMYLCATSRAGELNEQFFGPGTRLTVL.

The V call is TRBV20-1, the J call TRBJ1-5; 11 bases fit TRBD1. Trimming removed 1 base from V and 0 bases from J; junction bases left unmatched: 5. Germline CDR1 is DFQATT and CDR2 is SNEGSKA (reference sequence). CDR3 size: 17 residues. CDR3 in DNA: TGCAGTGCTAGAGGGGACAGGGGGATTACTAGCAATCAGCCCCAGCATTTT. Translation: CSARGDRGITSNQPQHF.

This clonotype qualifies as medium-sized (0.01 to 0.1%). V is TRBV2 and J is TRBJ2-7; 8 nucleotides agree with TRBD2. CDR1 SNHLY and CDR2 FYNNEI come from the germline V gene. This CDR3 is built from 15 residues. Trimming at V came to 2 bases and at J to 3 bases, leaving 6 bases not matched to a gene. For the CDR3, the DNA is TGTGCCAGCAGTGAAAGAGCGGGAGACGGCTACGAGCAGTACTTC. This gives the protein CASSERAGDGYEQYF.

By share of the sample, this clonotype is medium-sized. The chain has TRBV9 and TRBJ2-6, with D perhaps TRBD2 (6 bases). The CDR3 totals 16 residues. Trimming left V 0 bases short and J 0 bases short, with 7 bases between. Germline CDR1 and CDR2: SGDLS and YYNGEE. The CDR3 loop reads CASSVGGGSGANVLTF. The CDR3 DNA is TGTGCCAGCAGCGTAGGGGGAGGCTCTGGGGCCAACGTCCTGACTTTC.

Sample share makes this clonotype large (0.1 to 1%). The chain uses TRBV15 and TRBJ2-1; 7 bases are a match to TRBD1. Trimming cost V 3 bases and J 11 bases; bases outside gene matches: 10. The germline V gene has CDR1 LNHNV and CDR2 YYDKDF (reference sequence). CDR3 length: 14 residues. CDR3 sequence: CATSSYSGGEQQFF. The CDR3 DNA reads as TGTGCCACCAGCAGCTACTCAGGGGGTGAACAGCAGTTCTTC. The variable domain in full, with the rest retrieved from reference TRBV15 and TRBJ2-1, is DAMVIQNPRYQVTQFGKPVTLSCSQTLNHNVMYWYQQKSSQAPKLLFHYYDKDFNNEADTPDNFQSRRPNTSFCFLDIRSPGLGDTAMYLCATSSYSGGEQQFFGPGTRLTVL.

This clonotype is labeled medium-sized. This chain joins TRBV20-1 and TRBJ2-7, with D uncertain. Germline CDR1 is DFQATT and CDR2 is SNEGSKA (reference sequence). CDR3 size: 14 residues. Trimming pared 1 base from V and 1 base from J, leaving 11 bases between. This chain's CDR3 is CSARGGVESYEQYF. DNA of the CDR3: TGCAGTGCTAGAGGTGGGGTTGAATCCTACGAGCAGTACTTC.

This clonotype is labeled as large. The CDR3 DNA reads as TGTGCCAGCAGTTCTACAGGGGGAAAACAGCCCCAGCATTTT. Translated, it gives CASSSTGGKQPQHF. This chain links TRBV12-3 or TRBV12-4 with TRBJ1-5; 8 positions match TRBD1. CDR3 length equals 14 residues. V shed 4 bases, J shed 7 bases, and the junction held 6 bases outside the gene matches.

This clonotype is labeled as medium-sized. The J gene is TRBJ2-7, the V gene TRBV6-5; TRBD2 matches 7 bases. The CDR3 is made up of 16 amino acids. Germline CDR1 and CDR2: MNHEY and SVGAGI. V lost 6 bases to trimming and J lost 4 bases; unmatched junction nucleotides: 15. For the CDR3, the DNA is TGTGCCAGCAGCCCTATTGGAGCGGGATCCTTGTACGAGCAGTACTTC. Its protein is CASSPIGAGSLYEQYF.

This clonotype is deemed large. The chain employs TRBV5-4 and TRBJ2-3; D possibly corresponds to TRBD2 (6 bases). Germline V CDR1 and CDR2: SGHNT, YYREEE (reference sequence). Trimming cost V 0 bases and J 1 base, with 9 bases left between them. The CDR3 is 15 residues long. In DNA, the CDR3 is TGTGCCAGCAGCTTGGTCGGGAGAGGCACAGATACGCAGTATTTT. Residues: CASSLVGRGTDTQYF.

This clonotype ranks as medium-sized. The chain carries TRBV5-1 and TRBJ2-1; TRBD2 matches at 7 bases. The length of the CDR3 is 15 residues. Germline CDR1 reads SGHRS; CDR2 reads YFSETQ. Trimming at V came to 6 bases and at J to 8 bases, leaving 14 bases not matched to a gene. The CDR3 is CASTISPGGDDEQFF. CDR3 in DNA: TGCGCCAGCACCATCAGCCCGGGAGGTGACGATGAGCAGTTCTTC. Using reference TRBV5-1 and TRBJ2-1 for the parts outside the CDR3, the full variable domain is KAGVTQTPRYLIKTRGQQVTLSCSPISGHRSVSWYQQTPGQGLQFLFEYFSETQRNKGNFPGRFSGRQFSNSRSEMNVSTLELGDSALYLCASTISPGGDDEQFFGPGTRLTVL.

This clonotype is large (0.1 to 1%). The V gene is TRBV11-3, the J gene TRBJ2-1; a possible D gene is TRBD1 (5 bases). This CDR3 region has 14 residues. V was cut by 0 bases and J by 8 bases, with 11 bases left in between. Germline V gene data show CDR1 as SGHNT and CDR2 as YENEEA. CDR3 DNA: TGTGCCAGCAGCTTAGACAGGGTCAGCCATGAGCAGTTCTTC. The encoded protein is CASSLDRVSHEQFF.

This clonotype is categorized as medium-sized. The gene calls are TRBV6-2 or TRBV6-3 and TRBJ2-2; D remains unclear. The germline V gene encodes CDR1 MNHEY and CDR2 SVGEGT. The CDR3 has 11 residues. The CDR3 DNA is TGTGCGGTTGCGAACACCGGGGAGCTGTTTTTT. It translates to CAVANTGELFF.

By sample fraction, this clonotype is medium-sized (0.01 to 0.1%). The chain joins TRBV4-1 to TRBJ2-1, with 10 bases aligning to TRBD2. V lost 0 bases and J lost 3; bases outside the gene matches: 5. Germline CDR1 reads MGHRA; CDR2 reads YSYEKL. The CDR3 is 17 amino acids. CDR3 region: CASSQETWTSGYNEQFF. Here the CDR3 DNA reads TGCGCCAGCAGCCAAGAAACGTGGACTAGCGGCTACAATGAGCAGTTCTTC.

Sample share makes this clonotype medium-sized. CDR3 residues: CSVQPTWAQETQYF. The CDR3 DNA reads as TGCAGCGTTCAGCCAACGTGGGCCCAAGAGACCCAGTACTTC. The J gene is TRBJ2-5, the V gene TRBV29-1, with D hard to call. V lost 5 bases and J lost 1, with 14 bases in between. From germline, CDR1 is SQVTM and CDR2 ANQGSEA. This CDR3 has 14 amino acids.

This clonotype is medium-sized within its sample. The V and J genes are TRBV24-1 and TRBJ2-4; the D gene is possibly TRBD2 (6 bases). The CDR3 loop spans 15 amino acids. From germline, CDR1 is KGHDR and CDR2 SFDVKD. Deletions cut 4 bases from V and 2 bases from J, with 11 bases between. CDR3 coding DNA: TGTGCCACCAGTGAAGCCGGGGGTCCCAAAAACATTCAGTACTTC. It encodes CATSEAGGPKNIQYF.

The rearrangement uses TRBV27 and TRBJ1-4; D remains ambiguous. The CDR3 contains 12 residues. Germline V gene lookup returns CDR1 MNHEY and CDR2 SMNVEV (reference sequence). V was trimmed by 3 bases and J by 12 bases, leaving 11 bases between them. In nucleotides, the CDR3 is TGTGCCAGCAGTTTCGGAGAAAGAGAACTGTTTTTT. It encodes CASSFGERELFF. The full variable domain, rest sourced from reference TRBV27 and TRBJ1-4, is EAQVTQNPRYLITVTGKKLTVTCSQNMNHEYMSWYRQDPGLGLRQIYYSMNVEVTDKGDVPEGYKVSRKEKRNFPLILESPSPNQTSLYFCASSFGERELFFGSGTQLSVL.

This clonotype is deemed medium-sized (0.01 to 0.1%). The rearrangement joins TRBV20-1 to TRBJ1-5; TRBD1 matches at 7 bases. V was clipped by 8 bases and J by 5 bases; unmatched bases: 9. This CDR3 spans 13 amino acids. The germline V gene has CDR1 DFQATT and CDR2 SNEGSKA (reference sequence). CDR3 residues: CSTGDPNYQPQHF. The CDR3 DNA reads TGCAGTACAGGGGACCCGAACTATCAGCCCCAGCATTTT.

A few counts support this clonotype. V is TRBV29-1 and J is TRBJ1-2, with unresolved D. Trimming took off 6 bases at V and 6 bases at J, with 8 bases between the two ends. The CDR3 sequence is 10 residues long. Germline lookup yields CDR1 SQVTM and CDR2 ANQGSEA. The CDR3 protein is CSVESDGYTF. DNA of the CDR3: TGCAGCGTCGAAAGTGATGGCTACACCTTC.

This clonotype was counted only a few times. The V and J genes are TRBV20-1 and TRBJ1-2; D is unclear. The CDR3 is made up of 15 amino acids. Per the germline V gene, CDR1 is DFQATT and CDR2 is SNEGSKA (reference sequence). The ends were cut back, 5 bases at V and 4 bases at J, with 20 bases in the middle. CDR3 coding DNA: TGCAGTGCTCCTACCCCTACTCAGGCGCCCTATGGCTACACCTTC. Translation: CSAPTPTQAPYGYTF.

This clonotype is judged large (0.1 to 1%). The genes are TRBV30 and TRBJ1-4; TRBD1 matches 9 bases. Trimming cost V 2 bases and J 10 bases; bases outside gene matches: 2. CDR3 length: 12 residues. Germline CDR1 and CDR2: GTSNPN and SVGIG (reference sequence). CDR3 DNA sequence: TGTGCCTGGAGTATGGACAGGGGAAAACTGTTTTTT. It yields the protein CAWSMDRGKLFF.

This clonotype is labeled as medium-sized. Here the CDR3 DNA reads TGTGCCAGCAGTTGGGGAAGGGACCTCTACAATGAGCAGTTCTTC. Translating it yields CASSWGRDLYNEQFF. The V gene is TRBV28, the J gene TRBJ2-1; D tentatively reads TRBD1 or TRBD2 (5 bases each). Germline loops: CDR1 MDHEN, CDR2 SYDVKM. Trimming removed 4 bases from V and 3 bases from J, with 13 bases in between. The CDR3 totals 15 residues.

By frequency in the sample, this clonotype is medium-sized. This chain links TRBV2 with TRBJ2-3; TRBD1 agrees at 11 bases. J was trimmed by 1 base and V by 3 bases; bases with no gene match: 0. The CDR3 length is 15 residues. The germline CDR1 and CDR2 sequences are SNHLY and FYNNEI. In nucleotides, the CDR3 is TGTGCCAGCAGTGAGGACAGGGGGCGCACAGATACGCAGTATTTT. Protein sequence: CASSEDRGRTDTQYF.

This clonotype has more than one count but fewer than ten. The chain couples TRBV12-3 or TRBV12-4 to TRBJ1-5, with unresolved D. V dropped 2 bases and J dropped 7 bases, with 6 bases sitting between them. CDR3 length: 12 amino acids. The CDR3, as DNA: TGTGCCAGCAGTTTATATATCCAGCCCCAGCATTTT. Translating it yields CASSLYIQPQHF.

Relative to its sample, this clonotype is medium-sized. The chain joins TRBV20-1 to TRBJ2-2; D remains ambiguous. The V and J ends lost 2 bases and 1 base respectively, with 11 bases between them. Germline V gene lookup returns CDR1 DFQATT and CDR2 SNEGSKA (reference sequence). The CDR3 has 15 amino acids. CDR3 in amino acids: CSARSSTGNTGELFF. CDR3 nucleotides: TGCAGTGCTAGATCCTCGACTGGGAACACCGGGGAGCTGTTTTTT.